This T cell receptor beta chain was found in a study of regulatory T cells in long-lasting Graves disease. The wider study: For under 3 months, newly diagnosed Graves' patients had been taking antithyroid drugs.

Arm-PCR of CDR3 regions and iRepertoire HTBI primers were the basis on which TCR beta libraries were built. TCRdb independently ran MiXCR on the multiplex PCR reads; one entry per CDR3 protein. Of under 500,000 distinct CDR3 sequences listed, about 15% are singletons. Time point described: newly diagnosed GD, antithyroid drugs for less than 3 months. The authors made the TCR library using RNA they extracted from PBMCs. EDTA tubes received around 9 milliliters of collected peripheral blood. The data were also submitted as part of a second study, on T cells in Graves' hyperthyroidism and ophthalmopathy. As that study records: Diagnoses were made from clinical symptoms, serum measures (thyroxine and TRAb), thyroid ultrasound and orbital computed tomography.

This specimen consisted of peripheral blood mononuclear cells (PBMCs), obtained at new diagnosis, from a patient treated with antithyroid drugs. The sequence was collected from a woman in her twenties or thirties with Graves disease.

This CDR3 is CASSPGGGSYGYTF. The CDR3 nucleotides read TGTGCCAGCAGCCCTGGGGGGGGTTCCTATGGCTACACCTTC. This rearrangement joins TRBV27 to TRBJ1-2; a possible D gene is TRBD1 (5 bases). The CDR3 covers 14 residues. V was trimmed by 6 bases and J by 4 bases, leaving 15 bases between them. CDR1 and CDR2 (germline): MNHEY, SMNVEV (reference sequence).